This record covers a single T cell receptor beta chain. Antigen: not known. An end of the junction differs from the germline gene, which may be a read error. The TCR beta CDR3 regions underwent amplification using RNA transcripts as the source. The HTBI primer set served for first-round RT-PCR of the TCR CDR3. TCRdb reanalysed the multiplex PCR reads using MiXCR and keeps one entry per CDR3 protein. The data show 550,000 to 600,000 distinct CDR3 sequences, with 40% to 55% seen just once and roughly 20% held by the top ten. This sample was taken from a study of T cells in Graves' hyperthyroidism and ophthalmopathy. Regarding the study as a whole: Also found in blood were most expanded thyroid clonotypes above 0.001.

Any patient presenting with uncontrolled infection, other autoimmune disease, pregnancy or lactation was left out. Germline CDR1 is SNHLY and CDR2 is FYNNEI. This CDR3 is built from 14 residues. Sequenced input: peripheral blood or thyroid tissue (not recorded which). This TCR derives from an adult woman with Graves' disease, either hyperthyroidism or ophthalmopathy (not recorded which). The gene calls are TRBV2 and TRBJ1-5; D is ambiguous. The CDR3 loop reads CATSPGLSNQPQHF. The CDR3 region has the DNA TGTGCCACCAGTCCAGGACTGAGCAATCAGCCCCAGCATTTT.